This T cell receptor beta chain appears in the sequencing data of a study of liver allograft versus peripheral blood T cells. Turning to the study itself: Repertoires from peripheral blood of liver transplant recipients were compared with those inside their transplanted livers. Study results and caveats: The authors reported that T cell receptor repertoires inside liver allografts differed from those in peripheral blood.

This clonotype is labeled medium-sized. Its antigen is currently unknown. TCRdb reprocessed the reads via MiXCR and lists one record per CDR3 protein. The table lists about 14,000 distinct CDR3 sequences, approximately 20% of them singletons, with approximately 5.5% in the top ten. Trimming stripped 4 bases from V and 5 bases from J, with 11 bases between. The CDR3 is made up of 12 amino acids. Germline values: CDR1 SQVTM, CDR2 ANQGSEA. This TCR derives from a human patient who had a liver transplant. Some T cells may possibly be graft donor cells. The chain joins TRBV29-1 to TRBJ1-1; D ambiguous. Here the CDR3 DNA reads TGCAGCGTTGGTACCCTCGGGACTGAAGCTTTCTTT. Its translation: CSVGTLGTEAFF.